This T cell receptor (beta chain) was identified during a study of CD8 T cells in Susac syndrome. About this clonotype itself: The antigen remains unidentified.

TCR beta sequencing was performed on blood CD8+ and CD4+ T cells. TEMRA cells were FACS-enriched, and CD8+ and CD4+ T cells were isolated negatively. V shed 6 bases, J shed 3 bases, and the junction held 3 bases outside the gene matches. Per the germline V gene, CDR1 is LNHDA and CDR2 is SQIVND (reference sequence). The CDR3 sequence is 13 residues long. Random hexamers were used to reverse transcribe the RNA input (about 0.45 to 1 ug). Amplification of TCR beta CDR3 used immunoSEQ multiplex PCR across 54 Vbeta and 13 Jbeta. A single record per CDR3 protein comes from TCRdb applying MiXCR to the immunoSEQ multiplex PCR reads. The sample yields 150,000 to 200,000 distinct CDR3 sequences, about 93% seen once. The study's findings and limits: None of the CD4+ T cell repertoires in Susac syndrome showed clonal expansion.

This receptor was identified in a human donor with Susac syndrome. The chain carries TRBV19 and TRBJ2-7; 9 bases match TRBD2. The sequencing sample was made of CD4+ T cells from PBMCs. CDR3 sequence reads: CASSEREDYEQYF. DNA of the CDR3: TGTGCCAGTAGCGAGCGGGAGGACTACGAGCAGTACTTC.